This entry features one TCR beta chain sequence. Its antigen is currently unknown. Reverse transcription used about 0.5 to 1 ug RNA and random hexamers. In TCRdb, the immunoSEQ multiplex PCR reads were re-called with MiXCR into one record per CDR3 protein. The table lists 130,000 or so distinct CDR3 sequences, around 91% of them singletons, with over 0.2% in the top ten. The data are from a study of CD8 T cells in Susac syndrome. Study findings and constraints: Regarding the TCR sequencing and HLA analysis, the study admitted that a relatively small number of individuals were involved.

The germline CDR1 and CDR2 sequences are MDHEN and SYDVKM. The CDR3 is 15 amino acids. Trimming shortened V by 6 bases and J by 0 bases, and 11 bases separated the two germline ends. The multiple sclerosis controls were treatment-naive patients, and their relapsing-remitting disease was stable or active. Through negative isolation, CD4+ and CD8+ T cells were obtained, while TEMRA cells were enriched using FACS. The genes are TRBV28 and TRBJ2-2; D gene ambiguous. The TCR was taken from a human donor with multiple sclerosis. The sequenced sample was CD8+ T cells from PBMCs. In DNA, the CDR3 is TGTGCCAGCAGGTCCCCCTCTACGAACACCGGGGAGCTGTTTTTT. This encodes CASRSPSTNTGELFF.